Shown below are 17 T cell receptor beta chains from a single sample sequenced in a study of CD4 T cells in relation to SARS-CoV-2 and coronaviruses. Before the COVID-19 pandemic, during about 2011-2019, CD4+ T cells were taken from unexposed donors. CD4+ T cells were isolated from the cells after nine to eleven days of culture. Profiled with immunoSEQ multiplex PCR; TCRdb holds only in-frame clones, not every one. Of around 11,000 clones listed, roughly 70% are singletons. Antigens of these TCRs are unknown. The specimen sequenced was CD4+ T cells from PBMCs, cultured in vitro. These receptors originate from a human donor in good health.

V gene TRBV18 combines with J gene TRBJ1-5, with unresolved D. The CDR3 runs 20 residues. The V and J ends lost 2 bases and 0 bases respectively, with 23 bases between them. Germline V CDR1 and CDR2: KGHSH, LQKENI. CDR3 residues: CASSPESALVAGYSNQPQHF. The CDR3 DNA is TGTGCCAGCTCACCAGAATCCGCTTTGGTCGCGGGGTATAGCAATCAGCCCCAGCATTTT.

CDR3 loop: CSVTGVLNEAFF. The DNA for the CDR3 is TGCAGCGTTACAGGGGTGTTGAATGAAGCTTTCTTT. The V gene is TRBV29-1, the J gene TRBJ1-1, with 7 bases fitting TRBD1. With 5 bases clipped from V and 7 bases from J, the junction kept 7 bases outside the gene matches. Per the germline V gene, CDR1 is SQVTM and CDR2 is ANQGSEA. The CDR3 has 12 amino acids.

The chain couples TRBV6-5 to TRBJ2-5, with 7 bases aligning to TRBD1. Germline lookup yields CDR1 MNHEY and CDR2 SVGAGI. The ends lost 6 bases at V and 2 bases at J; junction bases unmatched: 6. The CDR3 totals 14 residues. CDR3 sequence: CASRKGQPQETQYF. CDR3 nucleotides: TGTGCCAGCAGGAAGGGACAGCCTCAAGAGACCCAGTACTTC.

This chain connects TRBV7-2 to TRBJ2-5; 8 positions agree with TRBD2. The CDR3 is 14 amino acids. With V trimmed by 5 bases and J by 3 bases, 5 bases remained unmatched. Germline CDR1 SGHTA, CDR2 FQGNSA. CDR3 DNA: TGTGCCAGCAGCCCCTCGGGGGGGAAAGAGACCCAGTACTTC. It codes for CASSPSGGKETQYF.

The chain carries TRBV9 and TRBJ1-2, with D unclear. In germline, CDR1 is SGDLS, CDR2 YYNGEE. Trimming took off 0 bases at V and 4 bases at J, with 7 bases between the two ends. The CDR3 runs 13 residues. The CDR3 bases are TGTGCCAGCAGCGTAGACAGTGCCTATGGCTACACCTTC. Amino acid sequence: CASSVDSAYGYTF.

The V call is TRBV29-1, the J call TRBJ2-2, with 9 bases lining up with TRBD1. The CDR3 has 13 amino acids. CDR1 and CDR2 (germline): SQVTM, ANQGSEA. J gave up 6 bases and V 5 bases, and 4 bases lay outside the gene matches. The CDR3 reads CSVLRQGAGELFF. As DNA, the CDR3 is TGCAGCGTTCTGCGACAGGGGGCCGGGGAGCTGTTTTTT.

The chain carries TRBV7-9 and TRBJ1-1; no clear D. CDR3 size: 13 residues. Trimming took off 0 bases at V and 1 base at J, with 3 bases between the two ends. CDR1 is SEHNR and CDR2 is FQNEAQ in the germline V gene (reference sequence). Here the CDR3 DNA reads TGTGCCAGCAGCTTAGCGGGGAACACTGAAGCTTTCTTT. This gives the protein CASSLAGNTEAFF.

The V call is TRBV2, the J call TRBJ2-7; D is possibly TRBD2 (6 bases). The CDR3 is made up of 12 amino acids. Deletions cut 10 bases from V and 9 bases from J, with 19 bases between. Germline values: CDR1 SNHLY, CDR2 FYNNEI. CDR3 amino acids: CANGVAAAGQYF. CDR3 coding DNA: TGTGCCAACGGGGTAGCGGCCGCCGGGCAGTACTTC.

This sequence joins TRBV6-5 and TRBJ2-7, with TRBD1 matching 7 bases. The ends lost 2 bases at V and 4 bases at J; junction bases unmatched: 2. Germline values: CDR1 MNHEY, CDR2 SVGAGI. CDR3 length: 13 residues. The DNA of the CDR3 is TGTGCCAGCAGTTACAGGGGGCGGTACGAGCAGTACTTC. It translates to CASSYRGRYEQYF.

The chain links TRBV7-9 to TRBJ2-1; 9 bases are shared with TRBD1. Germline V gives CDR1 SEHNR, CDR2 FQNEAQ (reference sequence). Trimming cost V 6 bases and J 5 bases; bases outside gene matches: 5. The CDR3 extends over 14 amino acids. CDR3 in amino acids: CASRRTGADNEQFF. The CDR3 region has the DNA TGTGCCAGCAGGCGGACAGGGGCGGACAATGAGCAGTTCTTC.

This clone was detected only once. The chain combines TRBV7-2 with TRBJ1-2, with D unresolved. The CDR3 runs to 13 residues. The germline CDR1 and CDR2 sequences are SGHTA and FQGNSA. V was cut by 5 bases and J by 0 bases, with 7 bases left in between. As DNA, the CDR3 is TGTGCCAGCAGCGCCCGGGCTAACTATGGCTACACCTTC. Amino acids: CASSARANYGYTF.

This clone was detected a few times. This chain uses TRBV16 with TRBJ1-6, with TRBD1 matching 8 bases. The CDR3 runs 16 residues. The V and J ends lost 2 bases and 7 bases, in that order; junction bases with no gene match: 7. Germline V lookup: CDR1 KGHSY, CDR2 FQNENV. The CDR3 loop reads CASSQNQGQGNSPLHF. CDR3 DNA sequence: TGTGCCAGCAGCCAAAATCAAGGACAGGGCAATTCACCCCTCCACTTT. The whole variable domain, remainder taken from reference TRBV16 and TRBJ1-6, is GEEVAQTPKHLVRGEGQKAKLYCAPIKGHSYVFWYQQVLKNEFKFLISFQNENVFDETGMPKERFSAKCLPNSPCSLEIQATKLEDSAVYFCASSQNQGQGNSPLHFGNGTRLTVT.

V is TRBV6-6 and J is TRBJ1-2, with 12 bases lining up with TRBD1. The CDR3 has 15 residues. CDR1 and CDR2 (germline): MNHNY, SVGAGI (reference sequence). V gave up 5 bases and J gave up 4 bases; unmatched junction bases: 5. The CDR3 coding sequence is TGTGCCAGCAGTCCCGGGGACAGGGGGCCCTATGGCTACACCTTC. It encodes CASSPGDRGPYGYTF.

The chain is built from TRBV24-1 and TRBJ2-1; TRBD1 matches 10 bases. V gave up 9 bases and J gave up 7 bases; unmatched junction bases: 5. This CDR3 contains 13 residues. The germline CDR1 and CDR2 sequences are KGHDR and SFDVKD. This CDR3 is CATSGQGGNEQFF. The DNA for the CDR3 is TGTGCCACCTCCGGACAGGGGGGGAATGAGCAGTTCTTC.

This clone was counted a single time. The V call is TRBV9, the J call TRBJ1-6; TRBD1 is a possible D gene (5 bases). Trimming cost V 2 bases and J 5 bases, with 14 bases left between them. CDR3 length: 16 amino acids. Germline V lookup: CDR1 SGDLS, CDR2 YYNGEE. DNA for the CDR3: TGTGCCAGCAGCGTTGGACGGGCAGGGAATAATTCACCCCTCCACTTT. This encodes CASSVGRAGNNSPLHF.

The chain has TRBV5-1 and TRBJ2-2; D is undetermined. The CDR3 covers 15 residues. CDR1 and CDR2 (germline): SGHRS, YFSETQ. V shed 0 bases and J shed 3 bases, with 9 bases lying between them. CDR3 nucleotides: TGCGCCAGCAGCTTGGGACTTAGGGACACCGGGGAGCTGTTTTTT. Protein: CASSLGLRDTGELFF.

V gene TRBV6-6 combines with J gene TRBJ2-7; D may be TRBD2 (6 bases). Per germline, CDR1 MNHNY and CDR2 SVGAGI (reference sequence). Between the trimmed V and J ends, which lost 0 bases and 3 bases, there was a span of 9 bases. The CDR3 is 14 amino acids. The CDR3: CASSYSWGVYEQYF. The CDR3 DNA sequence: TGTGCCAGCAGTTACTCTTGGGGGGTCTACGAGCAGTACTTC.